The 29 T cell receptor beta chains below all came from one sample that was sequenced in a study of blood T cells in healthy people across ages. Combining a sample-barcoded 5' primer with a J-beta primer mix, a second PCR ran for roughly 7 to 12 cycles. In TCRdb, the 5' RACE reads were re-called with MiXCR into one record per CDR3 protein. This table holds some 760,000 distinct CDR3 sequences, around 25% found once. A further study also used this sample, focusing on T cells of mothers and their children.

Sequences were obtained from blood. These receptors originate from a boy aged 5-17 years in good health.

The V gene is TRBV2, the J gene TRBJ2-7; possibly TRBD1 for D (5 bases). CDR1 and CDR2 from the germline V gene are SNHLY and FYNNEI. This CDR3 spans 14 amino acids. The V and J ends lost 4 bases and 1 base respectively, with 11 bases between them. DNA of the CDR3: TGTGCCAGCAGTGGAGCGCAGGGTTCCTACGAGCAGTACTTC. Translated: CASSGAQGSYEQYF.

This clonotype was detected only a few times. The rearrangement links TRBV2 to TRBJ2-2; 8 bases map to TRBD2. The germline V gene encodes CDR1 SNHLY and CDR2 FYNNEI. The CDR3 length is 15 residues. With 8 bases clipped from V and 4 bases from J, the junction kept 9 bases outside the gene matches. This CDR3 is CASESGGSSTGELFF. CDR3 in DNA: TGTGCCAGCGAAAGCGGGGGTAGTAGCACCGGGGAGCTGTTTTTT.

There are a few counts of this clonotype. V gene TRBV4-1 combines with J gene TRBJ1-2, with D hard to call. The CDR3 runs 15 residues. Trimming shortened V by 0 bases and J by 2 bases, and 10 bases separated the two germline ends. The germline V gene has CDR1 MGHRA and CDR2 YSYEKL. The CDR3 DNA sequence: TGCGCCAGCAGCCAAGATTTAGCAGAGAACTATGGCTACACCTTC. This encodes CASSQDLAENYGYTF.

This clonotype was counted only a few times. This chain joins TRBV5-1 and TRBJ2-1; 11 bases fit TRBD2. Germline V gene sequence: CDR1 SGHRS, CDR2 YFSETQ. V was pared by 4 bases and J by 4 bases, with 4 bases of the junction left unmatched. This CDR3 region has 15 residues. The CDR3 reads CASSTGLAAYNEQFF. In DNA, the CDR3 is TGCGCCAGCAGCACGGGACTAGCGGCGTACAATGAGCAGTTCTTC.

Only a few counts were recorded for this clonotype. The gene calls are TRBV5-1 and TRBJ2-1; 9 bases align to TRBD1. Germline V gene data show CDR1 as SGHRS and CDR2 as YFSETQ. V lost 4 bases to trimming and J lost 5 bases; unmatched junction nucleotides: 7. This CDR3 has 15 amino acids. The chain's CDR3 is CASSLTGGWNNEQFF. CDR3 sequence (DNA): TGCGCCAGCAGCCTAACAGGGGGCTGGAACAATGAGCAGTTCTTC.

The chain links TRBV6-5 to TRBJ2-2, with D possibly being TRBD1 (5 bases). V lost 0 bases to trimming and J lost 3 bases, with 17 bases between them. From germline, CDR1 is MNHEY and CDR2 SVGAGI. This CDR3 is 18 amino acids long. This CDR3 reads CASSYSTARQGYTGELFF. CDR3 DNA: TGTGCCAGCAGTTACTCGACGGCCCGGCAGGGTTACACCGGGGAGCTGTTTTTT.

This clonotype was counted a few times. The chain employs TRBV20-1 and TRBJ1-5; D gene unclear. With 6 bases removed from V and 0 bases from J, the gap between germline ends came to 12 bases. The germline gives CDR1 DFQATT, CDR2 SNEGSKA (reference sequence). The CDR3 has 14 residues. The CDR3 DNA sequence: TGCAGTGCCCCTGGGCCGTCTAGCAATCAGCCCCAGCATTTT. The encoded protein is CSAPGPSSNQPQHF.

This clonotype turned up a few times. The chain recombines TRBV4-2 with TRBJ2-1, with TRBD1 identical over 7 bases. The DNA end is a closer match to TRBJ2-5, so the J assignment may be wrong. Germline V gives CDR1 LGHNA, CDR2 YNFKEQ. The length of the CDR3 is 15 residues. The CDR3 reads CASSQLPGQQETQYF. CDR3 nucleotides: TGTGCCAGCAGCCAATTGCCGGGACAGCAAGAGACCCAGTACTTC.

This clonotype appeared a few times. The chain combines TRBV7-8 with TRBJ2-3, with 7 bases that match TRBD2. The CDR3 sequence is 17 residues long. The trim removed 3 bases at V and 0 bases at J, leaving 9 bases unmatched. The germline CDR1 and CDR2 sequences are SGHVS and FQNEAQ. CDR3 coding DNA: TGTGCCAGCAGCTTTGTAGCAGCGGGGACTAGCACAGATACGCAGTATTTT. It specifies CASSFVAAGTSTDTQYF.

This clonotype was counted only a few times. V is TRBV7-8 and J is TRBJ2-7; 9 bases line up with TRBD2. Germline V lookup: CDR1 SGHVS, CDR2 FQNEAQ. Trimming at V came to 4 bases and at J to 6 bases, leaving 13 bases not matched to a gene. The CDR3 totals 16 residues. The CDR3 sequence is CASSSNPLAGTSEQYF. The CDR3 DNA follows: TGTGCCAGCAGCTCAAATCCCCTAGCGGGAACCTCCGAGCAGTACTTC.

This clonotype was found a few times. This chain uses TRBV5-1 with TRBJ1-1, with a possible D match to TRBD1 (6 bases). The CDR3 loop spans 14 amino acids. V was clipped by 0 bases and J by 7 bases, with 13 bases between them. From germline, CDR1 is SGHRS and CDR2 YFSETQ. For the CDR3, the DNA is TGCGCCAGCAGCTTGGAAGGGGGGGAGGTTGAAGCTTTCTTT. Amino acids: CASSLEGGEVEAFF.

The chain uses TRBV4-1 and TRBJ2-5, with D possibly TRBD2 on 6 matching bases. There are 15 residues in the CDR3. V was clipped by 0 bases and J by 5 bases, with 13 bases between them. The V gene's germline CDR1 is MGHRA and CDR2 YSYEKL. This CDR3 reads CASSQERDLRETQYF. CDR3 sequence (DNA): TGCGCCAGCAGCCAAGAGCGGGACCTCCGGGAGACCCAGTACTTC.

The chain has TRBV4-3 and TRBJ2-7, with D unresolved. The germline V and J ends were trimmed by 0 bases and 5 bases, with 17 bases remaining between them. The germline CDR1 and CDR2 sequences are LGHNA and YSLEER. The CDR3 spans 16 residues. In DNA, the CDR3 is TGCGCCAGCAGCCAAGATAGGGCAGTTTGGACCAACGAGCAGTACTTC. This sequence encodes CASSQDRAVWTNEQYF.

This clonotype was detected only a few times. CDR3 amino acids: CSGQGARETQYF. DNA for the CDR3: TGCAGTGGACAGGGGGCGCGGGAGACCCAGTACTTC. The chain employs TRBV20-1 and TRBJ2-5; TRBD1 aligns across 10 bases. V shed 7 bases, J shed 5 bases, and the junction held 4 bases outside the gene matches. CDR1 DFQATT and CDR2 SNEGSKA come from the germline V gene (reference sequence). There are 12 residues in the CDR3.

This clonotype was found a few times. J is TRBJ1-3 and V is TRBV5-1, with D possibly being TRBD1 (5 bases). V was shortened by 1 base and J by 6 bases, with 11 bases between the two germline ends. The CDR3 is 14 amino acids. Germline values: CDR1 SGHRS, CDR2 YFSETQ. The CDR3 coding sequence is TGCGCCAGCAGCTTGACTCCGGGGGAAAACACCATATATTTT. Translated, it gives CASSLTPGENTIYF. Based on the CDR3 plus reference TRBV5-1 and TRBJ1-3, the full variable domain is KAGVTQTPRYLIKTRGQQVTLSCSPISGHRSVSWYQQTPGQGLQFLFEYFSETQRNKGNFPGRFSGRQFSNSRSEMNVSTLELGDSALYLCASSLTPGENTIYFGEGSWLTVV.

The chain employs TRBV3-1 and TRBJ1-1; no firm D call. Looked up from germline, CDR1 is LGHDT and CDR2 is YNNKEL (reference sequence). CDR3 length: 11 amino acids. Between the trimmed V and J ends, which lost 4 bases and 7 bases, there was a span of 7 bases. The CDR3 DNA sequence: TGTGCCAGCAGCCTAACGGGTGAAGCTTTCTTT. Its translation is CASSLTGEAFF. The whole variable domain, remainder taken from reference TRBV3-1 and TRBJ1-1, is DTAVSQTPKYLVTQMGNDKSIKCEQNLGHDTMYWYKQDSKKFLKIMFSYNNKELIINETVPNRFSPKSPDKAHLNLHINSLELGDSAVYFCASSLTGEAFFGQGTRLTVV.

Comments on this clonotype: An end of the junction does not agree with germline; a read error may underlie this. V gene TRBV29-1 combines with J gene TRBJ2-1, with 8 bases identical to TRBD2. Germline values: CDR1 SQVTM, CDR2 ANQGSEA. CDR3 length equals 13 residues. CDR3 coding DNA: TGCAGCGCTGCCGGCGGGCGGGGGGATGAGCAGTCCTTC. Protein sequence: CSAAGGRGDEQSF.

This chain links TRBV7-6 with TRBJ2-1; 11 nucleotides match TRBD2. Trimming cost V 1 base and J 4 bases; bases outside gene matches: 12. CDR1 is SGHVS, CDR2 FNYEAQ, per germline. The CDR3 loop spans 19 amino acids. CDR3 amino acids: CASSLVLAGEQTGYNEQFF. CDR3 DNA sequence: TGTGCCAGCAGCTTAGTACTAGCGGGAGAGCAAACTGGGTACAATGAGCAGTTCTTC.

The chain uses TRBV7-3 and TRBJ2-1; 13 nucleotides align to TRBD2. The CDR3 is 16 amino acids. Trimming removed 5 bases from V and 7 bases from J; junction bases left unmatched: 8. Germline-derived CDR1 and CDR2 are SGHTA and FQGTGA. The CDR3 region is CASSPLAGGPYNEQFF. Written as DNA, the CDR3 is TGTGCCAGCAGCCCACTAGCGGGGGGGCCTTATAATGAGCAGTTCTTC.

For the CDR3, the DNA is TGTGCCAGCAATGACGGACCCTACGAGCAGTACTTC. Translation: CASNDGPYEQYF. J is TRBJ2-7 and V is TRBV6-2 or TRBV6-3; no firm D call. Trimming pared 7 bases from V and 2 bases from J, leaving 9 bases between. The CDR3 length is 12 residues. From germline, CDR1 is MNHEY and CDR2 SVGEGT.

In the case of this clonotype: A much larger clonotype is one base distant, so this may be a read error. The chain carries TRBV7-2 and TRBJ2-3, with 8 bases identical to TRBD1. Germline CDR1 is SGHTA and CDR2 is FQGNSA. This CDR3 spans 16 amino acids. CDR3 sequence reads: CASSPRPSGGTDTRYF. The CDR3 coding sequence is TGTGCCAGCAGCCCAAGACCCTCAGGGGGCACAGATACGCGGTATTTT.

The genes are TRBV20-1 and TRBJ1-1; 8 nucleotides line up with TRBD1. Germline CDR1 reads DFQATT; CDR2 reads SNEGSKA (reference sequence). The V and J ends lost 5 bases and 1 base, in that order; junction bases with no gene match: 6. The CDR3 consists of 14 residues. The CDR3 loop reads CSAFNRGKNTEAFF. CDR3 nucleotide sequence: TGCAGTGCTTTTAACAGGGGGAAGAACACTGAAGCTTTCTTT.

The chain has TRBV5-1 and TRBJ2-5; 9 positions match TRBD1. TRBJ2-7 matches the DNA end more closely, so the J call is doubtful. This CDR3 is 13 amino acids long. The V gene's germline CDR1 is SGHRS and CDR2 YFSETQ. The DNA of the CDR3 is TGCGCCAGCAGAAGACAGGGGGTCGACGAGCAGTACTTC. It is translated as CASRRQGVDEQYF.

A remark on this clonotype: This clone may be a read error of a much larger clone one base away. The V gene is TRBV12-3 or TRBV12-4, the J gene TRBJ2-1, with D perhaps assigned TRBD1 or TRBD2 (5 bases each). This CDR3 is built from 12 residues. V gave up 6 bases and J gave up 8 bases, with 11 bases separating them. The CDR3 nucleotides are TGTGCCAGCAGCCCCCTGGGGGATGAGCAGTTCTTC. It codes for CASSPLGDEQFF.

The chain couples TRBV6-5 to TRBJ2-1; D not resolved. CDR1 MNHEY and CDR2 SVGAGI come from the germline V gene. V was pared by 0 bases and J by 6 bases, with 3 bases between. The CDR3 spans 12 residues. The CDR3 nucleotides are TGTGCCAGCAGTTACTCTAGCAATGAGCAGTTCTTC. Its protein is CASSYSSNEQFF.

The CDR3 nucleotides are TGTGCCAGCCTCGCCGGGGGGATTCTGGTCAATGAGCAGTTCTTC. Translating it yields CASLAGGILVNEQFF. The chain is built from TRBV27 and TRBJ2-1; 7 bases are a match to TRBD2. This CDR3 has 15 amino acids. Germline lookup yields CDR1 MNHEY and CDR2 SMNVEV (reference sequence). V gave up 8 bases and J gave up 6 bases; unmatched junction bases: 13.

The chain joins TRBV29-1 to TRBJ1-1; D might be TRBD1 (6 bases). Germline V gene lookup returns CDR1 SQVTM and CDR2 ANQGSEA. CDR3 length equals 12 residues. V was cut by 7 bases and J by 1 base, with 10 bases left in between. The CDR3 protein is CSAGQQNTEAFF. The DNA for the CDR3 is TGCAGCGCCGGACAGCAGAACACTGAAGCTTTCTTT.

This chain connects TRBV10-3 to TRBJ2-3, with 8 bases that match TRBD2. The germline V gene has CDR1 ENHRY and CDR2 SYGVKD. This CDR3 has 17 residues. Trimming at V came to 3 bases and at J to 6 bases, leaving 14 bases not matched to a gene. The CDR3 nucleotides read TGTGCCATCAGTGACACAAGCGGGAGAGGTGGGCGGGATACGCAGTATTTT. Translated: CAISDTSGRGGRDTQYF.

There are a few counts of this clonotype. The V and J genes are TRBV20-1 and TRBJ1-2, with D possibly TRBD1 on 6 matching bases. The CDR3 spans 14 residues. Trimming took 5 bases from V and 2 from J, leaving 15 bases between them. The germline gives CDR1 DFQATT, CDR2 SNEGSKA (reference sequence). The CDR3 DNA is TGCAGTGCTCAGAGTCGGGGACAAAACTATGGCTACACCTTC. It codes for CSAQSRGQNYGYTF.